Below, 9 T cell receptor beta chains from the same sample are listed, as sequenced in a study of blood T cell repertoires in COVID-19. The protocol was immunoSEQ multiplex PCR, while the TCRdb copy is restricted to in-frame clones and leaves out a portion. The data contain roughly 70,000 clones, about 90% of them seen just once; the ten biggest clones take up around 14%. Sequencing was performed on peripheral blood. These receptor sequences come from a human donor with active COVID-19. The donor label of this sample is uncertain.

V is TRBV11-3 and J is TRBJ2-1, with TRBD1 matching over 8 bases. Germline CDR1 SGHNT, CDR2 YENEEA. J gave up 9 bases and V 1 base, and 8 bases lay outside the gene matches. The CDR3 runs to 15 residues. The CDR3 loop is CASSLASDRAGEQFF. The CDR3, as DNA: TGTGCCAGCAGCTTAGCGTCGGACAGGGCGGGTGAGCAGTTCTTC.

This chain uses TRBV9 with TRBJ2-7; 9 bases are shared with TRBD1. Trimming took 3 bases from V and 0 from J; bases not matched to a gene: 4. The CDR3 runs 15 residues. Germline V gives CDR1 SGDLS, CDR2 YYNGEE. CDR3 sequence reads: CASSADRGVSYEQYF. CDR3 DNA: TGTGCCAGCAGCGCCGACAGGGGGGTCTCCTACGAGCAGTACTTC.

This chain uses TRBV7-2 with TRBJ1-2; D remains ambiguous. V was cut by 5 bases and J by 8 bases, with 18 bases left in between. In germline, CDR1 is SGHTA, CDR2 FQGNSA. The CDR3 totals 14 residues. Here the CDR3 reads CASSGAAVMWGYTF. In DNA form, the CDR3 reads TGTGCCAGCAGCGGCGCAGCGGTGATGTGGGGCTACACCTTC.

This chain uses TRBV9 with TRBJ2-3, with a weak D call TRBD2 (6 bases). The CDR3 loop spans 12 amino acids. V was shortened by 3 bases and J by 8 bases, with 10 bases between the two germline ends. Per germline, CDR1 SGDLS and CDR2 YYNGEE. This CDR3 is CASSAGGSTQYF. As DNA, the CDR3 is TGTGCCAGCAGCGCCGGGGGAAGTACGCAGTATTTT.

The chain links TRBV4-2 to TRBJ2-7; TRBD2 matches 9 bases. V was clipped by 0 bases and J by 2 bases; unmatched bases: 11. The germline V gene has CDR1 LGHNA and CDR2 YNFKEQ. The CDR3 loop spans 18 amino acids. The CDR3 is CASSQDTGSGRLPYEQYF. The CDR3 nucleotides are TGTGCCAGCAGCCAAGATACAGGAAGCGGGAGGCTACCCTACGAGCAGTACTTC.

The chain links TRBV7-9 to TRBJ2-2; 9 positions match TRBD2. With V trimmed by 0 bases and J by 4 bases, 9 bases remained unmatched. CDR3 size: 18 residues. CDR1 is SEHNR and CDR2 is FQNEAQ in the germline V gene (reference sequence). The CDR3 region has the DNA TGTGCCAGCAGCTTAGCGAACCTAGCGGGATATCCCACCGGGGAGCTGTTTTTT. It specifies CASSLANLAGYPTGELFF.

The CDR3 nucleotides read TGTGCCAGCAGTTTACACGGGAGGGAATACGAGCAGTACTTC. This translates into CASSLHGREYEQYF. The chain combines TRBV27 with TRBJ2-7, with TRBD2 identical over 8 bases. This CDR3 has 14 amino acids. The J segment lost 4 bases and the V segment lost 2 bases, leaving 4 bases of the junction unmatched. CDR1 is MNHEY, CDR2 SMNVEV, per germline (reference sequence).

The V and J genes are TRBV14 and TRBJ1-1, with D possibly matching TRBD1 (6 bases). Germline V gene sequence: CDR1 SGHDN, CDR2 FVKESK. V was cut by 1 base and J by 4 bases, with 13 bases left in between. This CDR3 contains 15 residues. The CDR3 reads CASSQVQGISTEAFF. DNA for the CDR3: TGTGCCAGCAGCCAAGTACAGGGAATAAGCACTGAAGCTTTCTTT. The full variable domain, rest sourced from reference TRBV14 and TRBJ1-1, is EAGVTQFPSHSVIEKGQTVTLRCDPISGHDNLYWYRRVMGKEIKFLLHFVKESKQDESGMPNNRFLAERTGGTYSTLKVQPAELEDSGVYFCASSQVQGISTEAFFGQGTRLTVV.

V and J are TRBV28 and TRBJ2-5, with D perhaps matching TRBD2 (5 bases). V lost 5 bases and J 5 bases, leaving 18 bases between the germline ends. The germline CDR1 and CDR2 sequences are MDHEN and SYDVKM. The CDR3 has 15 amino acids. CDR3 sequence reads: CASSGVRHPGETQYF. The CDR3 region has the DNA TGTGCCAGCAGTGGGGTCAGGCATCCGGGGGAGACCCAGTACTTC.